The 8 T cell receptor beta chains below come from one sample, sequenced in a study of blood T cell repertoires in COVID-19. Here immunoSEQ multiplex PCR was the method, and the copy in TCRdb shows in-frame clones only, minus some. The sample lists 85,000 to 100,000 clones, 80% to 90% occurring once. Sequencing was done on a sample of peripheral blood. These receptors were taken from a man in his forties or fifties with COVID-19, enrolled during active disease.

The sample holds one count of this clone. The chain joins TRBV6-5 to TRBJ1-6; 10 nucleotides align to TRBD1. This CDR3 comprises 14 residues. The V gene end was trimmed by 5 bases and the J gene end by 9 bases; junction bases not matched to a gene: 4. Germline V gene data show CDR1 as MNHEY and CDR2 as SVGAGI. The CDR3 is CASSPGQGFSPLHF. The CDR3 DNA is TGTGCCAGCAGTCCGGGACAGGGGTTTTCACCCCTCCACTTT.

The CDR3 sequence: CASSLNGQYNEQFF. In DNA form, the CDR3 reads TGTGCCAGCAGCTTAAACGGACAGTACAATGAGCAGTTCTTC. V gene TRBV7-3 combines with J gene TRBJ2-1; D is possibly TRBD1 (6 bases). This CDR3 is built from 14 residues. Germline CDR1 SGHTA, CDR2 FQGTGA. V was pared by 1 base and J by 4 bases, with 8 bases between.

The chain couples TRBV28 to TRBJ1-1; tentative D call: TRBD1 (5 bases). The germline gives CDR1 MDHEN, CDR2 SYDVKM. The V and J ends lost 5 bases and 0 bases respectively, with 16 bases between them. The CDR3 sequence is 16 residues long. The CDR3 DNA follows: TGTGCCAGCAGTCCGGCCGGAGGGGCTGTGAACACTGAAGCTTTCTTT. It is translated as CASSPAGGAVNTEAFF.

The CDR3 sequence is CASSIAAGGGYGYTF. The CDR3 coding sequence is TGTGCCAGTAGTATTGCGGCAGGGGGCGGGTATGGCTACACCTTC. The gene calls are TRBV19 and TRBJ1-2, with 8 nucleotides matching TRBD1. The germline gives CDR1 LNHDA, CDR2 SQIVND (reference sequence). The length of the CDR3 is 15 residues. Losses at the gene ends were 3 bases for V and 5 bases for J; bases not matched to a gene: 8.

This clone has a single count. The rearrangement links TRBV30 to TRBJ2-5, with TRBD2 matching over 7 bases. Germline V gene sequence: CDR1 GTSNPN, CDR2 SVGIG (reference sequence). After removal of 2 bases from V and 1 base from J, the junction contained 1 base not matched to a gene. The CDR3 runs to 13 residues. In nucleotides, the CDR3 is TGTGCCTGGAGTTGGACTAGCCAAGAGACCCAGTACTTC. This sequence encodes CAWSWTSQETQYF.

In its sample, this clone was seen once. The gene calls are TRBV23-1 and TRBJ2-1; 7 positions agree with TRBD1. TRBV23-1 is treated as an ORF (open reading frame) with a function not yet certain. V lost 0 bases to trimming and J lost 11 bases; unmatched junction nucleotides: 13. The CDR3 has 16 amino acids. CDR3 sequence: CASSQSRSPGQAKQFF. The CDR3 DNA is TGCGCCAGCAGTCAATCTAGGTCACCCGGACAGGCGAAGCAGTTCTTC.

The V call is TRBV7-9, the J call TRBJ1-5; D ambiguous. V was shortened by 6 bases and J by 5 bases, with 11 bases between the two germline ends. The V gene's germline CDR1 is SEHNR and CDR2 FQNEAQ (reference sequence). The CDR3 runs 13 residues. CDR3 loop: CASSIGSDQPQHF. CDR3 coding DNA: TGTGCCAGCAGTATAGGGAGCGATCAGCCCCAGCATTTT. Based on the CDR3 plus reference TRBV7-9 and TRBJ1-5, the full variable domain is DTGVSQNPRHKITKRGQNVTFRCDPISEHNRLYWYRQTLGQGPEFLTYFQNEAQLEKSRLLSDRFSAERPKGSFSTLEIQRTEQGDSAMYLCASSIGSDQPQHFGDGTRLSIL.

This chain links TRBV6-6 with TRBJ1-5; TRBD1 matches at 7 bases. Losses at the gene ends were 8 bases for V and 3 bases for J; bases not matched to a gene: 10. The CDR3 is made up of 15 amino acids. Germline V gives CDR1 MNHNY, CDR2 SVGAGI (reference sequence). This CDR3 reads CASSQGGTDNQPQHF. The DNA for the CDR3 is TGTGCCAGCTCTCAAGGGGGCACCGACAATCAGCCCCAGCATTTT.